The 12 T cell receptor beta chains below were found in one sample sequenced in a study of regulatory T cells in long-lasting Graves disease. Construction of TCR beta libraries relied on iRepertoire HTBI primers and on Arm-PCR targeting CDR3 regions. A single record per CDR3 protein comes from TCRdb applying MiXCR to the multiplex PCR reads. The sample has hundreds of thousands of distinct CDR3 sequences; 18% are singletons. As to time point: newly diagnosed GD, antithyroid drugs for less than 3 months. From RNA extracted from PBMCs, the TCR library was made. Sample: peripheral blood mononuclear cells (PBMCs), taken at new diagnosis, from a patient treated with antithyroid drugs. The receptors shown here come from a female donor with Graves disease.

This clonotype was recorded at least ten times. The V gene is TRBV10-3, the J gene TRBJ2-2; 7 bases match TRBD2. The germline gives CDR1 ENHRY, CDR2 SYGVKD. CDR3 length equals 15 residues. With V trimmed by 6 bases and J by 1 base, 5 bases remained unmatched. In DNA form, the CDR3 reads TGTGCCATCAGACGGGAGGCCCAGAACACCGGGGAGCTGTTTTTT. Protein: CAIRREAQNTGELFF.

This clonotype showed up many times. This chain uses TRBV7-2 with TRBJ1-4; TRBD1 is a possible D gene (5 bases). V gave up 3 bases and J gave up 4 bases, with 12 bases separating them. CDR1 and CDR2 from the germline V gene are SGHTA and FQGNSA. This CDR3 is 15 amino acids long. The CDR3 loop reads CASSFTGGYNEKLFF. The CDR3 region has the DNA TGTGCCAGCAGCTTTACAGGAGGGTATAATGAAAAACTGTTTTTT.

The CDR3 region is CASSLGGPANEQYF. Here the CDR3 DNA reads TGTGCCAGCAGTTTAGGGGGCCCAGCTAACGAGCAGTACTTC. The chain carries TRBV28 and TRBJ2-7; possible D gene TRBD1, 6 bases. The length of the CDR3 is 14 residues. CDR1 and CDR2 from the germline V gene are MDHEN and SYDVKM. Trimming shortened V by 2 bases and J by 5 bases, and 13 bases separated the two germline ends.

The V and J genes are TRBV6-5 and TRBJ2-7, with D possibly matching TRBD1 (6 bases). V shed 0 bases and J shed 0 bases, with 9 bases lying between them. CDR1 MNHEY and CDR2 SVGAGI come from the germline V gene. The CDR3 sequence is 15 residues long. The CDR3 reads CASSYSAGASYEQYF. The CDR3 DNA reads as TGTGCCAGCAGTTACTCGGCAGGGGCCTCCTACGAGCAGTACTTC.

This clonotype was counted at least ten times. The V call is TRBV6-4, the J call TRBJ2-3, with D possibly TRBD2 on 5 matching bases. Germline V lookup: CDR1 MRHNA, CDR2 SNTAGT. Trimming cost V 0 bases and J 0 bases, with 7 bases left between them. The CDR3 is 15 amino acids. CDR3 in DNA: TGTGCCAGCAGTGACTCCCGGGGTAGCACAGATACGCAGTATTTT. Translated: CASSDSRGSTDTQYF.

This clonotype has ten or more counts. This CDR3 reads CATSIGGGPDYNEQFF. CDR3 nucleotides: TGTGCCACCAGCATTGGGGGAGGGCCCGACTACAATGAGCAGTTCTTC. The V call is TRBV15, the J call TRBJ2-1; 7 nucleotides line up with TRBD2. This CDR3 is built from 16 residues. V trimming: 4 bases; J trimming: 3 bases; junction bases outside the gene matches: 9. Germline CDR1 is LNHNV and CDR2 is YYDKDF (reference sequence).

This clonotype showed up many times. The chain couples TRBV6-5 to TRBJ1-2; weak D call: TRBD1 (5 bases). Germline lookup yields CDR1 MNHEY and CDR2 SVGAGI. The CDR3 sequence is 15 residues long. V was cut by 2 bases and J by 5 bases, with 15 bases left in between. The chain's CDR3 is CASSYNVGRSYGYTF. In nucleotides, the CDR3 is TGTGCCAGCAGTTACAACGTGGGACGGAGTTATGGCTACACCTTC.

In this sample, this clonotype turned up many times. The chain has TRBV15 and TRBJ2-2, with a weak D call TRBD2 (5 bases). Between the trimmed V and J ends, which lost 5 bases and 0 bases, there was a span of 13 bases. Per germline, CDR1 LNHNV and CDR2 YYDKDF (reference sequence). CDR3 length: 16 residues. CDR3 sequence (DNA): TGTGCCACCAGCCGAGGGTTGGCCGCGAACACCGGGGAGCTGTTTTTT. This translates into CATSRGLAANTGELFF.

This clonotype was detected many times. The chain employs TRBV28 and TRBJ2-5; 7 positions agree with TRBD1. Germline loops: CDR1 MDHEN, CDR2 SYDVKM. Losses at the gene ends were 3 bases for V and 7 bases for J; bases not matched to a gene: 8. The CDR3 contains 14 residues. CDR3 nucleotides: TGTGCCAGCAGTTTCTTTGACAGGGCGGGGACCCAGTACTTC. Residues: CASSFFDRAGTQYF.

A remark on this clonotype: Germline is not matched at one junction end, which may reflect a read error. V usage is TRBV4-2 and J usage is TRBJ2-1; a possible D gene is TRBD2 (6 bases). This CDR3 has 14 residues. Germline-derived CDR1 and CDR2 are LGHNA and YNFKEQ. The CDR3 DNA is TGTGCCAGCAACCAAGAGAAGCGGGACAATGAGCAGTTCTTC. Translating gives CASNQEKRDNEQFF.

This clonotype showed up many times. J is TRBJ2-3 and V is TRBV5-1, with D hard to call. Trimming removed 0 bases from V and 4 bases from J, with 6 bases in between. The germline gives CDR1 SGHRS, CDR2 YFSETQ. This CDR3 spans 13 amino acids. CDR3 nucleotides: TGCGCCAGCAGCTTGGCCAGCCCAGATACGCAGTATTTT. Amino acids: CASSLASPDTQYF. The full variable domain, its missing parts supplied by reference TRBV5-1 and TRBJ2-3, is KAGVTQTPRYLIKTRGQQVTLSCSPISGHRSVSWYQQTPGQGLQFLFEYFSETQRNKGNFPGRFSGRQFSNSRSEMNVSTLELGDSALYLCASSLASPDTQYFGPGTRLTVL.

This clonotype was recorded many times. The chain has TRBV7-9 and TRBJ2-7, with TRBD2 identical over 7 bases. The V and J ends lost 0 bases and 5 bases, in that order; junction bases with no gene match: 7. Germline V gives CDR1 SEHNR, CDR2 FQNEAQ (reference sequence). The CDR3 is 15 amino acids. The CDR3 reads CASSLAGGSGNEQYF. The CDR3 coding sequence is TGTGCCAGCAGCTTAGCGGGCGGGAGTGGCAACGAGCAGTACTTC. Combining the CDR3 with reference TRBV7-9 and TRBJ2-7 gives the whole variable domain DTGVSQNPRHKITKRGQNVTFRCDPISEHNRLYWYRQTLGQGPEFLTYFQNEAQLEKSRLLSDRFSAERPKGSFSTLEIQRTEQGDSAMYLCASSLAGGSGNEQYFGPGTRLTVT.